One and the same sample provided the 22 T cell receptor beta chains below, sequenced in a study of blood T cell repertoires in COVID-19. TCRdb keeps only in-frame clones here, not all; method: immunoSEQ multiplex PCR. The sample shows hundreds of thousands of clones, around 80% of them seen only once. Sequenced sample: PBMCs or T cells enriched from blood (not recorded which). These receptors were taken from a man aged 30 to 45 with acute COVID-19.

The rearrangement links TRBV9 to TRBJ2-3; D perhaps matches TRBD1 (5 bases). Trimming pared 3 bases from V and 2 bases from J, leaving 13 bases between. Germline CDR1 reads SGDLS; CDR2 reads YYNGEE. The CDR3 extends over 15 amino acids. The CDR3 DNA sequence: TGTGCCAGCAGCGCCGACAGCCCGAACACAGATACGCAGTATTTT. This gives the protein CASSADSPNTDTQYF.

This chain connects TRBV2 to TRBJ2-1, with 9 bases lining up with TRBD2. Germline CDR1 is SNHLY and CDR2 is FYNNEI. Trimming at V came to 0 bases and at J to 1 base, leaving 1 base not matched to a gene. The CDR3 sequence is 16 residues long. The CDR3 DNA is TGTGCCAGCAGTGAAGCGCGGGGGGGGTCCTACAATGAGCAGTTCTTC. This codes for CASSEARGGSYNEQFF.

This clone was found a few times. The chain uses TRBV9 and TRBJ1-2; D is unclear. CDR1 is SGDLS, CDR2 YYNGEE, per germline. The CDR3 is 16 residues long. Trimming took off 0 bases at V and 5 bases at J, with 17 bases between the two ends. The CDR3 coding sequence is TGTGCCAGCAGCGTAGCGGTAAATTCGGCGGGGTATGGCTACACCTTC. This gives the protein CASSVAVNSAGYGYTF.

The count of this clone is one. The rearrangement joins TRBV18 to TRBJ1-5; 9 bases map to TRBD1. Germline V gives CDR1 KGHSH, CDR2 LQKENI. V lost 9 bases, J lost 5 bases, and 8 bases stayed unmatched. This CDR3 is built from 14 residues. CDR3 in DNA: TGTGCCAGTACAGACAGGGGGACCGATCAGCCCCAGCATTTT. Its protein product is CASTDRGTDQPQHF.

The gene calls are TRBV28 and TRBJ2-5, with a tentative D call TRBD2 (6 bases). From germline, CDR1 is MDHEN and CDR2 SYDVKM. This CDR3 is 15 amino acids long. With 5 bases removed from V and 2 bases from J, the gap between germline ends came to 15 bases. The CDR3 DNA follows: TGTGCCAGCAGTCCCCTAGGTGGGGGGCAAGAGACCCAGTACTTC. Translation: CASSPLGGGQETQYF.

The rearrangement joins TRBV2 to TRBJ2-7, with D unclear. From germline, CDR1 is SNHLY and CDR2 FYNNEI. The CDR3 has 11 amino acids. With 8 bases removed from V and 3 bases from J, the gap between germline ends came to 8 bases. The CDR3 bases are TGTGCCAGCGGCTCGGGCTACGAGCAGTACTTC. This sequence encodes CASGSGYEQYF.

The chain is built from TRBV10-3 and TRBJ2-3; 8 positions agree with TRBD2. The CDR3 totals 15 residues. Trimming at V came to 5 bases and at J to 2 bases, leaving 6 bases not matched to a gene. Germline assignment: CDR1 ENHRY and CDR2 SYGVKD. This chain's CDR3 is CAISPAGAATDTQYF. CDR3 coding DNA: TGTGCCATCAGTCCAGCGGGGGCTGCCACAGATACGCAGTATTTT.

CDR3 in DNA: TGTGCCAGCAGCCTCACCGACACAGGTCGGGTCACTGAAGCTTTCTTT. This gives the protein CASSLTDTGRVTEAFF. The rearrangement links TRBV9 to TRBJ1-1; D possibly corresponds to TRBD1 (5 bases). Trimming removed 4 bases at V and 4 bases at J, with 20 bases between. There are 16 residues in the CDR3. Germline assignment: CDR1 SGDLS and CDR2 YYNGEE.

The chain links TRBV28 to TRBJ1-6, with no clear D. Germline CDR1 reads MDHEN; CDR2 reads SYDVKM. The CDR3 loop spans 15 amino acids. The V gene lost 4 bases and the J gene lost 10 bases, with 17 bases spanning the gap. The CDR3 nucleotides are TGTGCCAGCAGTTCTCCCGGGAGTAACGGGTCACCCCTCCACTTT. Its translation is CASSSPGSNGSPLHF.

The chain couples TRBV5-1 to TRBJ1-4; 7 bases fit TRBD1. The J segment lost 3 bases and the V segment lost 4 bases, leaving 9 bases of the junction unmatched. CDR1 and CDR2 (germline): SGHRS, YFSETQ. This CDR3 contains 16 residues. In DNA, the CDR3 is TGCGCCAGCAGCCCACAGGGGAGGAGGCCTAATGAAAAACTGTTTTTT. It specifies CASSPQGRRPNEKLFF. Full variable domain (remainder filled in from reference TRBV5-1 and TRBJ1-4): KAGVTQTPRYLIKTRGQQVTLSCSPISGHRSVSWYQQTPGQGLQFLFEYFSETQRNKGNFPGRFSGRQFSNSRSEMNVSTLELGDSALYLCASSPQGRRPNEKLFFGSGTQLSVL.

The chain recombines TRBV2 with TRBJ2-2; TRBD2 might be the D (6 bases). The CDR3 is 13 amino acids. Germline loops: CDR1 SNHLY, CDR2 FYNNEI. Trimming stripped 9 bases from V and 6 bases from J, with 14 bases between. The CDR3 bases are TGTGCCAGTGGTAACCCGGGGGCCGGGGAGCTGTTTTTT. Translation gives CASGNPGAGELFF.

V and J are TRBV15 and TRBJ1-5, with TRBD1 matching over 10 bases. V was clipped by 0 bases and J by 4 bases; unmatched bases: 9. In germline, CDR1 is LNHNV, CDR2 YYDKDF (reference sequence). CDR3 length: 18 amino acids. The CDR3 DNA is TGTGCCACCAGCAGAGAAAAGGGGAGGGGACAGGGGAATCAGCCCCAGCATTTT. Translating it yields CATSREKGRGQGNQPQHF.

The table lists this clone with a count of one. V usage is TRBV9 and J usage is TRBJ2-3, with D possibly TRBD2 on 6 matching bases. CDR3 size: 16 residues. Deletions cut 3 bases from V and 1 base from J, with 15 bases between. CDR1 and CDR2 from the germline V gene are SGDLS and YYNGEE. The CDR3 region has the DNA TGTGCCAGCAGCGCCGGTGGGGGGTTAGGCACAGATACGCAGTATTTT. This encodes CASSAGGGLGTDTQYF.

This rearrangement joins TRBV9 to TRBJ1-5; D call uncertain. The CDR3 consists of 14 residues. CDR1 is SGDLS, CDR2 YYNGEE, per germline. V lost 3 bases and J 1 base, leaving 8 bases between the germline ends. This CDR3 is CASSGGGSNQPQHF. Written as DNA, the CDR3 is TGTGCCAGCAGCGGGGGAGGGAGCAATCAGCCCCAGCATTTT.

The CDR3, as DNA: TGCGCCAGCAGCTTGGCCCCAGGCCGAATCGGGGATTCACCCCTCCACTTT. Translated: CASSLAPGRIGDSPLHF. The rearrangement joins TRBV5-1 to TRBJ1-6, with D unresolved. Germline V gene data show CDR1 as SGHRS and CDR2 as YFSETQ. Trimming took off 0 bases at V and 8 bases at J, with 18 bases between the two ends. The CDR3 length is 17 residues.

The V gene is TRBV6-5, the J gene TRBJ2-3, with D maybe TRBD1 (5 bases). The CDR3 runs to 15 residues. Between the trimmed V and J ends, which lost 1 base and 5 bases, there was a span of 13 bases. CDR1 is MNHEY, CDR2 SVGAGI, per germline. The CDR3: CASSYYSLGQDTQYF. CDR3 bases: TGTGCCAGCAGTTACTACAGCCTAGGACAAGATACGCAGTATTTT.

This chain connects TRBV5-1 to TRBJ2-1; D is possibly TRBD2 (7 bases). The ends were cut back, 7 bases at V and 4 bases at J, with 15 bases in the middle. The CDR3 runs 14 residues. Germline V gene lookup returns CDR1 SGHRS and CDR2 YFSETQ. CDR3 DNA sequence: TGCGCCAGCGGCCCGGGGGGCCTTTACAATGAGCAGTTCTTC. Amino acids: CASGPGGLYNEQFF.

The chain recombines TRBV3-1 (or the pseudogene TRBV3-2) with TRBJ2-2; D might be TRBD2 (5 bases). The CDR3 runs to 16 residues. Germline V gene sequence: CDR1 LGHDT, CDR2 YNNKEL (reference sequence). V was trimmed by 7 bases and J by 6 bases, leaving 21 bases between them. This CDR3 reads CASTDTRASRAGELFF. DNA of the CDR3: TGTGCCAGCACCGATACTAGGGCCTCGAGAGCCGGGGAGCTGTTTTTT.

This chain joins TRBV3-1 (or the pseudogene TRBV3-2) and TRBJ2-5; 13 bases line up with TRBD2. CDR3 size: 17 residues. Germline CDR1 and CDR2: LGHDT and YNNKEL (reference sequence). J gave up 4 bases and V 2 bases, and 7 bases lay outside the gene matches. The CDR3 is CASSQSVGLAGVETQYF. DNA of the CDR3: TGTGCCAGCAGCCAAAGCGTCGGACTAGCGGGGGTAGAGACCCAGTACTTC.

In this sample, this clone turned up once. The rearrangement uses TRBV3-1 (or the pseudogene TRBV3-2) and TRBJ2-2; 14 bases are a match to TRBD2. The ends lost 6 bases at V and 4 bases at J; junction bases unmatched: 7. The CDR3 contains 17 residues. Looked up from germline, CDR1 is LGHDT and CDR2 is YNNKEL (reference sequence). This CDR3 is CASRVTSGGARTGELFF. The CDR3 nucleotides read TGTGCCAGCAGGGTGACTAGCGGGGGGGCTCGCACCGGGGAGCTGTTTTTT.

The V gene is TRBV6-5, the J gene TRBJ1-5; 7 bases are a match to TRBD1. CDR1 and CDR2 from the germline V gene are MNHEY and SVGAGI. V was pared by 7 bases and J by 4 bases, with 7 bases of the junction left unmatched. The CDR3 covers 14 residues. This CDR3 reads CASMMGTANQPQHF. The CDR3 nucleotides read TGTGCCAGCATGATGGGGACAGCTAATCAGCCCCAGCATTTT.

This chain joins TRBV11-2 and TRBJ2-1, with TRBD2 matching 10 bases. The CDR3 is 14 residues long. Germline trimming cut 2 bases from V and 12 bases from J; bases unmatched to any gene: 7. Germline loops: CDR1 SGHAT, CDR2 FQNNGV. CDR3 DNA sequence: TGTGCCAGCAGCTTATCGAGCGGGGGGGAGACGCAGTTCTTC. It yields the protein CASSLSSGGETQFF.